This T cell receptor beta chain was retrieved from a study of T cell responses to AZD1222 COVID-19 vaccine. Profiling relied on immunoSEQ multiplex PCR, and the TCRdb table lists in-frame clones only, not all of them. The table records 150,000 to 200,000 clones, almost 95% of them present only once. This clone was observed a handful of times. What it binds is not known. Whole-study findings and limits: Females made up more of the donors, who were largely white British, and clonal diversity may have come out too low.

Sequencing was performed on peripheral blood, taken on day 0 of AZD1222 vaccination. The TCR comes from an adult in good health.

The CDR3 nucleotides read TGTGCCAGCAGCGCCAGAACTAACTATGGCTACACCTTC. As protein: CASSARTNYGYTF. The chain employs TRBV14 and TRBJ1-2; no clear D gene. Trimming stripped 5 bases from V and 0 bases from J, with 7 bases between. Germline CDR1 SGHDN, CDR2 FVKESK. The CDR3 sequence is 13 residues long.